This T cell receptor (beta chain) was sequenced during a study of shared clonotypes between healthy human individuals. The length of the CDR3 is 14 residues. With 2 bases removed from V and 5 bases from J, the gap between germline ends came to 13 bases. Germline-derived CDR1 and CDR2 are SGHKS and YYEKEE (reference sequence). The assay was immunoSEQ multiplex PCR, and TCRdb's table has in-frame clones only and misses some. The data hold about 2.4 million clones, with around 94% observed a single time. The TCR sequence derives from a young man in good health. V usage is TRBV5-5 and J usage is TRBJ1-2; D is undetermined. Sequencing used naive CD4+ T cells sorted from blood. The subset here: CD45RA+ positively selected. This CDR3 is CASSLNRMMYGYTF. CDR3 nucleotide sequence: TGTGCCAGCAGCTTAAACAGAATGATGTATGGCTACACCTTC. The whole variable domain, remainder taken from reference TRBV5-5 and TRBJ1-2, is DAGVTQSPTHLIKTRGQQVTLRCSPISGHKSVSWYQQVLGQGPQFIFQYYEKEERGRGNFPDRFSARQFPNYSSELNVNALLLGDSALYLCASSLNRMMYGYTFGSGTRLTVV.